These T cell receptor beta chains were read from a single sample in a study of T cells in Graves' hyperthyroidism and ophthalmopathy. One entry per CDR3 protein results from TCRdb running MiXCR on the multiplex PCR reads. The sample yields hundreds of thousands of distinct CDR3 sequences, roughly 17% seen once. Sequenced: blood. These receptors were collected from a woman between 18 and 29 years old with Graves' ophthalmopathy. Both conserved end residues are part of each CDR3. A D gene is named only where the DNA matches it firmly. For some rows the clone size is stated as once, few or many, or as a class when expanded; others skip it.

J: TRBJ2-3; V: TRBV28; D: TRBD1; size: NA; CDR3: CASSLGDRAADTQYF; DNA: TGTGCCAGCAGTTTAGGGGACAGGGCAGCAGATACGCAGTATTTT
J: TRBJ2-3; V: TRBV11-3; D: TRBD2; size: many; CDR3: CASSFSPLTGGPVDTQYF; DNA: TGTGCCAGCAGCTTTTCCCCCCTGACGGGGGGGCCGGTAGATACGCAGTATTTT
J: TRBJ2-3; V: TRBV20-1; D: NA; size: NA; CDR3: CSAPTVTDTQYF; DNA: TGCAGTGCCCCGACAGTAACAGATACGCAGTATTTT
J: TRBJ2-5; V: TRBV20-1; D: NA; size: many; CDR3: CSARESQETQYF; DNA: TGCAGTGCTAGAGAGAGCCAAGAGACCCAGTACTTC
J: TRBJ2-1; V: TRBV9; D: TRBD2; size: many; CDR3: CASSASGGPNNEQFF; DNA: TGTGCCAGCAGCGCTAGCGGGGGGCCAAACAATGAGCAGTTCTTC
J: TRBJ2-2; V: TRBV28; D: TRBD2; size: many; CDR3: CASSRGLAGTGELFF; DNA: TGTGCCAGCAGCCGGGGACTAGCGGGCACCGGGGAGCTGTTTTTT
J: TRBJ1-1; V: TRBV20-1; D: NA; size: NA; CDR3: CSAKTGGGGTEAFF; DNA: TGCAGTGCTAAAACGGGGGGGGGCGGGACTGAAGCTTTCTTT
J: TRBJ2-3; V: TRBV28; D: NA; size: NA; CDR3: CASIQGARTDTQYF; DNA: TGTGCCAGCATCCAGGGAGCTCGCACAGATACGCAGTATTTT
J: TRBJ1-1; V: TRBV12-5; D: TRBD1; size: many; CDR3: CASGPGQGNTEAFF; DNA: TGTGCTAGTGGCCCCGGACAGGGGAACACTGAAGCTTTCTTT
J: TRBJ2-1; V: TRBV29-1; D: TRBD2; size: many; CDR3: CSVEFRGTGGEQFF; DNA: TGCAGCGTTGAATTTAGAGGCACGGGGGGTGAGCAGTTCTTC
J: TRBJ1-1; V: TRBV6-1; D: TRBD1; size: many; CDR3: CASSEVRQGATEAFF; DNA: TGTGCCAGCAGTGAAGTGAGACAGGGGGCTACTGAAGCTTTCTTT
J: TRBJ2-7; V: TRBV28; D: NA; size: many; CDR3: CASSLSEDTPSYEQYF; DNA: TGTGCCAGCAGTTTAAGTGAGGACACCCCTTCCTACGAGCAGTACTTC
J: TRBJ2-2; V: TRBV20-1; D: NA; size: many; CDR3: CSARSGPRTRTGELFF; DNA: TGCAGTGCTAGGTCGGGACCGAGGACCCGCACCGGGGAGCTGTTTTTT
J: TRBJ2-7; V: TRBV15; D: NA; size: many; CDR3: CATSRGLYEDEQYF; DNA: TGTGCCACCAGCAGAGGACTATATGAGGACGAGCAGTACTTC
J: TRBJ2-3; V: TRBV4-3; D: TRBD2; size: many; CDR3: CASSQATGGRPDTQYF; DNA: TGCGCCAGCAGCCAAGCTACGGGAGGGCGCCCCGATACGCAGTATTTT
J: TRBJ2-3; V: TRBV5-6; D: NA; size: few; CDR3: CASSLRGWGPDTQYF; DNA: TGTGCCAGCAGCTTAAGGGGCTGGGGGCCAGATACGCAGTATTTT